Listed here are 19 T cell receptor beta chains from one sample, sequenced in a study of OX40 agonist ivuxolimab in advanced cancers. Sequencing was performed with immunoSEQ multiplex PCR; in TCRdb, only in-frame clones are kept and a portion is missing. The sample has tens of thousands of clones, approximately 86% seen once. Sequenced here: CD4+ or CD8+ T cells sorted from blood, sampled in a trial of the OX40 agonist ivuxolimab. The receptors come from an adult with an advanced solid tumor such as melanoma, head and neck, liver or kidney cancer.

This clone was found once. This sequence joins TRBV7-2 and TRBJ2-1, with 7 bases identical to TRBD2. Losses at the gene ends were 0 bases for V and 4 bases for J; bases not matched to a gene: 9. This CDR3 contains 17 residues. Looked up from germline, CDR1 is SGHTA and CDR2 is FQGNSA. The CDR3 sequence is CASSLAGGGGGYNEQFF. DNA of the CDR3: TGTGCCAGCAGCTTAGCAGGAGGTGGCGGGGGATACAATGAGCAGTTCTTC. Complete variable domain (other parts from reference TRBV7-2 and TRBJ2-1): GAGVSQSPSNKVTEKGKDVELRCDPISGHTALYWYRQSLGQGLEFLIYFQGNSAPDKSGLPSDRFSAERTGGSVSTLTIQRTQQEDSAVYLCASSLAGGGGGYNEQFFGPGTRLTVL.

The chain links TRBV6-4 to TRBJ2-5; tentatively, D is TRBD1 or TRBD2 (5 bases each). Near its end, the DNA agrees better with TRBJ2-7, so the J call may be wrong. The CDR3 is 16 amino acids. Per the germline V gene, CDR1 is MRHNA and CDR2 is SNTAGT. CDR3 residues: CASSTLGTAIRAEQYF. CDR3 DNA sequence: TGTGCCAGCAGTACCCTAGGGACCGCAATTCGGGCCGAGCAGTACTTC.

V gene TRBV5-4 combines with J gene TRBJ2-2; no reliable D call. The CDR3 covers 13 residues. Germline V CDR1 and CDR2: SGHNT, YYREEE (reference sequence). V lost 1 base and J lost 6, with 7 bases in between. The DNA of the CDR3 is TGTGCCAGCAGCTTGTCGAGTTCCGGGGAGCTGTTTTTT. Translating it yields CASSLSSSGELFF.

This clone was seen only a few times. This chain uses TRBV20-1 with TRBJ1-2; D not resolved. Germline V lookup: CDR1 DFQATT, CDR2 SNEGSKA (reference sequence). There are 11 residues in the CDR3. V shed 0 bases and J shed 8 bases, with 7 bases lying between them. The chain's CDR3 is CSARDNWGYTF. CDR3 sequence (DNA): TGCAGTGCTAGAGATAATTGGGGCTACACCTTC.

CDR3 nucleotides: TGTGCCAGCAGCTTGGTCGGACCGATGAACACTGAAGCTTTCTTT. Translating it yields CASSLVGPMNTEAFF. The chain carries TRBV5-5 and TRBJ1-1, with unresolved D. The CDR3 totals 15 residues. Germline V lookup: CDR1 SGHKS, CDR2 YYEKEE (reference sequence). V was trimmed by 0 bases and J by 0 bases, leaving 9 bases between them.

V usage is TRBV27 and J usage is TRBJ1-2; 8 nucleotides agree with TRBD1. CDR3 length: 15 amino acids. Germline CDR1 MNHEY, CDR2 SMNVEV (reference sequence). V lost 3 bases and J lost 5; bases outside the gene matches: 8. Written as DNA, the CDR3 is TGTGCCAGCAGTTTCCTCACGACAGGGGAGTATGGCTACACCTTC. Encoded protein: CASSFLTTGEYGYTF.

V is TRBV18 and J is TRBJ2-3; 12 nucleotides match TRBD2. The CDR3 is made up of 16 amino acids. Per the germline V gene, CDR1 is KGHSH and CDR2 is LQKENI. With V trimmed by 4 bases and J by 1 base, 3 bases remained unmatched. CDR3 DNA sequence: TGTGCCAGCTCACTCAGACTAGCGGGGGGCACAGATACGCAGTATTTT. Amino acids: CASSLRLAGGTDTQYF.

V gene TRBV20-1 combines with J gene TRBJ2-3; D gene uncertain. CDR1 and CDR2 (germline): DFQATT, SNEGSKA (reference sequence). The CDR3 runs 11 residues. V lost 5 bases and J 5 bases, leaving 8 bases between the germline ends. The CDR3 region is CSAHILDTQYF. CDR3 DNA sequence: TGCAGTGCTCACATACTAGATACGCAGTATTTT.

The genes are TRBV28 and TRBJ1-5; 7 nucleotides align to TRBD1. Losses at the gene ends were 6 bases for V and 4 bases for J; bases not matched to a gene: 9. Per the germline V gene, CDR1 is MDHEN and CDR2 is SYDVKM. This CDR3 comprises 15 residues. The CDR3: CASRTGQAGNQPQHF. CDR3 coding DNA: TGTGCCAGCAGGACAGGACAGGCCGGTAATCAGCCCCAGCATTTT.

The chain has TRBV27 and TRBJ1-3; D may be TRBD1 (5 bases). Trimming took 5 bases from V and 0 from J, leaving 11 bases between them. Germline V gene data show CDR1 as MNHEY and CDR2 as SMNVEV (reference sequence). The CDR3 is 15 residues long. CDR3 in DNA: TGTGCCAGCAGTGCGACAGCTGGCTCTGGAAACACCATATATTTT. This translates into CASSATAGSGNTIYF.

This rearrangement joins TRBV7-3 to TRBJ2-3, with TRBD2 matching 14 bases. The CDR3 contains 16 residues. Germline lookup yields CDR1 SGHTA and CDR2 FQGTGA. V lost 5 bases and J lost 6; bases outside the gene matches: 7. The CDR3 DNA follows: TGTGCCAGCAGCCCCACCGGGACTAGCGGGAGTGATACGCAGTATTTT. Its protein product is CASSPTGTSGSDTQYF. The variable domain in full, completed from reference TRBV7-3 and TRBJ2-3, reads GAGVSQTPSNKVTEKGKYVELRCDPISGHTALYWYRQSLGQGPEFLIYFQGTGAADDSGLPNDRFFAVRPEGSVSTLKIQRTERGDSAVYLCASSPTGTSGSDTQYFGPGTRLTVL.

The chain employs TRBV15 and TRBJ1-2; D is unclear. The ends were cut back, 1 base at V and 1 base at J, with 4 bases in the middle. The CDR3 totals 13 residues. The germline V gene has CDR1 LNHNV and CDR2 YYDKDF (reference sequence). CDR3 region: CATSRGSNYGYTF. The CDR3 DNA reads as TGTGCCACCAGCAGAGGCAGTAACTATGGCTACACCTTC.

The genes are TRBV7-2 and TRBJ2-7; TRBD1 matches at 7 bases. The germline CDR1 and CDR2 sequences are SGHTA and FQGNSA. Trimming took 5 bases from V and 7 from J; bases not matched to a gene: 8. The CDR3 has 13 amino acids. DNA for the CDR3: TGTGCCAGCAGCCCGGACAGGCTTTGGGAGCAGTACTTC. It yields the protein CASSPDRLWEQYF. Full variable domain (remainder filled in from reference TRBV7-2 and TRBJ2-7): GAGVSQSPSNKVTEKGKDVELRCDPISGHTALYWYRQSLGQGLEFLIYFQGNSAPDKSGLPSDRFSAERTGGSVSTLTIQRTQQEDSAVYLCASSPDRLWEQYFGPGTRLTVT.

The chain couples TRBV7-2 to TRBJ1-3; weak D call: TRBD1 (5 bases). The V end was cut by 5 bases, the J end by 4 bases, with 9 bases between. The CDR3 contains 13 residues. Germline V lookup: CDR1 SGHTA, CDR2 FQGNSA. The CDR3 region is CASSAGRGNTIYF. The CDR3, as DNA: TGTGCCAGCAGCGCAGGGCGAGGAAACACCATATATTTT.

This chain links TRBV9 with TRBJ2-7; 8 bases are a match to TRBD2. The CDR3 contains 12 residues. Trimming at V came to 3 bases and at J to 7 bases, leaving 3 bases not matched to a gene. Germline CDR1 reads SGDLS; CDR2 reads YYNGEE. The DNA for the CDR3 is TGTGCCAGCAGCGATGCGGGAGGAGAGCAGTACTTC. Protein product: CASSDAGGEQYF.

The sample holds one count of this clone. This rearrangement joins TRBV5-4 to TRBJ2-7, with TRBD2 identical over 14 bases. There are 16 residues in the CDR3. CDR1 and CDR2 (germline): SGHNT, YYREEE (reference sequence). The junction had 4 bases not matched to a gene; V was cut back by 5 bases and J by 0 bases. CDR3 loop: CASRPGTSGSSYEQYF. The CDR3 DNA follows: TGTGCCAGCAGACCTGGGACTAGCGGGAGCTCCTACGAGCAGTACTTC.

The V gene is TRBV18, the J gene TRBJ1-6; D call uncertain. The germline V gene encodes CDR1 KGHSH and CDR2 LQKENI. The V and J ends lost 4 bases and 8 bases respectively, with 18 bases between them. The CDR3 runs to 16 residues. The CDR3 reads CASSLLRPSRDSPLHF. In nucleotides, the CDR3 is TGTGCCAGCTCACTTCTGAGGCCAAGTCGAGATTCACCCCTCCACTTT.

CDR3 sequence reads: CASSVSGTGVYEQYF. The CDR3 DNA sequence: TGTGCCAGCAGCGTAAGCGGGACAGGGGTATACGAGCAGTACTTC. The genes are TRBV9 and TRBJ2-7; 10 positions match TRBD1. CDR1 and CDR2 (germline): SGDLS, YYNGEE. The CDR3 has 15 residues. V lost 1 base to trimming and J lost 4 bases; unmatched junction nucleotides: 5.

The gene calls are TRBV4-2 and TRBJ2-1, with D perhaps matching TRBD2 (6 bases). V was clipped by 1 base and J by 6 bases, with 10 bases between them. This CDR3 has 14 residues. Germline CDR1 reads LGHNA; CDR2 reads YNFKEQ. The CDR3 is CASSQGWTINEQFF. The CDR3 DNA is TGTGCCAGCAGCCAAGGTTGGACTATCAATGAGCAGTTCTTC.